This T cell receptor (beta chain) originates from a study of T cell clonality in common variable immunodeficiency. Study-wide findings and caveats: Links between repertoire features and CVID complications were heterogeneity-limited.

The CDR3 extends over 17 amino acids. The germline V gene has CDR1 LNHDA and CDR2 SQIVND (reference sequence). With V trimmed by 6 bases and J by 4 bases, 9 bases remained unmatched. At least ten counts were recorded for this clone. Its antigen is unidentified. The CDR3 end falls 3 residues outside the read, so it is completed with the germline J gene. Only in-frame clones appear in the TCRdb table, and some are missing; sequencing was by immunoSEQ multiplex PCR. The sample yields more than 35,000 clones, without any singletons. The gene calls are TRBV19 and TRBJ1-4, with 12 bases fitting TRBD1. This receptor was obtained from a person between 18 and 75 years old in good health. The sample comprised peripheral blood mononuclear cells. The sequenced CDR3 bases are TGTGCCAGTAGCCGGGACAGGGGGCGGAGAGTTAATGAAAAA. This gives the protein CASSRDRGRRVNEK. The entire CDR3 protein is CASSRDRGRRVNEKLFF.